These 13 T cell receptor beta chains originate from one sample sequenced in a study of blood T cell repertoires in COVID-19. Profiling relied on immunoSEQ multiplex PCR, and the TCRdb table lists in-frame clones only, not all of them. The sample yields fewer than 90,000 clones, roughly 82% seen once. Sequenced input: peripheral blood. These receptors came from a human donor in a cohort sampled during active COVID-19.

In this sample, this clone turned up once. V is TRBV7-2 and J is TRBJ2-5; 10 bases are shared with TRBD2. V trimming: 4 bases; J trimming: 4 bases; junction bases outside the gene matches: 6. The CDR3 loop spans 15 amino acids. Germline CDR1 reads SGHTA; CDR2 reads FQGNSA. The DNA of the CDR3 is TGTGCCAGCAGCTGGAGCGGGAGGGCCGGAGAGACCCAGTACTTC. It translates to CASSWSGRAGETQYF.

The chain couples TRBV2 to TRBJ2-1; 9 bases align to TRBD2. Germline CDR1 reads SNHLY; CDR2 reads FYNNEI. This CDR3 has 14 residues. V lost 7 bases to trimming and J lost 4 bases; unmatched junction nucleotides: 5. The CDR3 region is CASTELAGYNEQFF. CDR3 sequence (DNA): TGTGCCAGCACGGAACTAGCGGGTTACAATGAGCAGTTCTTC.

This CDR3 reads CASSLGSSTRPYGYTF. The CDR3 nucleotides read TGTGCCAGCAGCTTAGGTAGCTCCACAAGGCCCTATGGCTACACCTTC. This chain connects TRBV11-2 to TRBJ1-2; D ambiguous. The CDR3 covers 16 residues. Germline V lookup: CDR1 SGHAT, CDR2 FQNNGV. V lost 1 base and J lost 4, with 16 bases in between. Variable domain in full (rest from reference TRBV11-2 and TRBJ1-2): EAGVAQSPRYKIIEKRQSVAFWCNPISGHATLYWYQQILGQGPKLLIQFQNNGVVDDSQLPKDRFSAERLKGVDSTLKIQPAKLEDSAVYLCASSLGSSTRPYGYTFGSGTRLTVV.

This chain joins TRBV5-1 and TRBJ2-5, with TRBD1 matching 11 bases. Germline V gene sequence: CDR1 SGHRS, CDR2 YFSETQ. V shed 0 bases, J shed 6 bases, and the junction held 7 bases outside the gene matches. The CDR3 runs to 16 residues. The CDR3 DNA reads TGCGCCAGCAGCTTGGGGCCCGGACAGGGGGCTAAGACCCAGTACTTC. It codes for CASSLGPGQGAKTQYF.

On this clone itself: The junction shows a germline mismatch at one end, possibly a read error. V gene TRBV10-3 combines with J gene TRBJ1-4; no reliable D call. The CDR3 sequence is 13 residues long. Germline values: CDR1 ENHRY, CDR2 SYGVKD. Written as DNA, the CDR3 is TGTGCCATCAGGGAGTCGGAGGGTGAAAAACTGTTTTTT. Protein sequence: CAIRESEGEKLFF.

A single count supports this clone. The J gene is TRBJ2-7, the V gene TRBV15; D is unresolved. The CDR3 totals 14 residues. Germline CDR1 LNHNV, CDR2 YYDKDF (reference sequence). V lost 0 bases, J lost 6 bases, and 12 bases lay in between. CDR3 residues: CATSRDNAGREQYF. DNA of the CDR3: TGTGCCACCAGCAGAGATAACGCAGGTCGCGAGCAGTACTTC.

The V gene is TRBV6-4, the J gene TRBJ1-1; tentative D call: TRBD1 (5 bases). The V and J ends lost 5 bases and 1 base respectively, with 8 bases between them. CDR1 is MRHNA and CDR2 is SNTAGT in the germline V gene. The CDR3 runs to 13 residues. The CDR3 spells CASSPQGNTEAFF. The CDR3 coding sequence is TGTGCCAGCAGTCCCCAGGGGAACACTGAAGCTTTCTTT.

This chain joins TRBV6-5 and TRBJ1-2, with 10 bases matching TRBD1. The germline CDR1 and CDR2 sequences are MNHEY and SVGAGI. V was clipped by 5 bases and J by 4 bases; unmatched bases: 1. This CDR3 has 13 residues. CDR3: CASSRDRGYGYTF. Here the CDR3 DNA reads TGTGCCAGCAGTCGGGACAGGGGCTATGGCTACACCTTC.

The chain uses TRBV28 and TRBJ2-7, with 14 bases aligning to TRBD2. The germline V gene encodes CDR1 MDHEN and CDR2 SYDVKM. J lost 2 bases, V lost 6 bases, and 9 bases had no gene match. The CDR3 totals 17 residues. The CDR3 region is CASRGGTSGSSPYEQYF. The DNA of the CDR3 is TGTGCCAGCAGGGGGGGGACTAGCGGGAGCTCTCCCTACGAGCAGTACTTC. The variable domain in full, with the rest retrieved from reference TRBV28 and TRBJ2-7, is DVKVTQSSRYLVKRTGEKVFLECVQDMDHENMFWYRQDPGLGLRLIYFSYDVKMKEKGDIPEGYSVSREKKERFSLILESASTNQTSMYLCASRGGTSGSSPYEQYFGPGTRLTVT.

This chain connects TRBV7-8 to TRBJ1-5; D is unclear. Germline V lookup: CDR1 SGHVS, CDR2 FQNEAQ. CDR3 length: 17 residues. The V end was cut by 6 bases, the J end by 7 bases, with 25 bases between. The CDR3 nucleotides read TGTGCCAGCAGTCCGGCGAGTCGAGGGCTATGGGGACAGCCCCAGCATTTT. Translation gives CASSPASRGLWGQPQHF.

This clone was seen once. The chain couples TRBV6-5 to TRBJ1-1; 7 nucleotides agree with TRBD1. The junction had 5 bases not matched to a gene; V was cut back by 6 bases and J by 4 bases. The CDR3 is 13 residues long. Germline assignment: CDR1 MNHEY and CDR2 SVGAGI. Here the CDR3 reads CASSRQGFTEAFF. The CDR3 region has the DNA TGTGCCAGCAGCCGACAGGGATTCACTGAAGCTTTCTTT.

This clone was detected a few times. The rearrangement uses TRBV19 and TRBJ1-5; 7 bases match TRBD1. CDR1 and CDR2 (germline): LNHDA, SQIVND (reference sequence). The CDR3 consists of 13 residues. V dropped 9 bases and J dropped 4; count of bases not matched to a gene: 6. The CDR3 loop is CASTDRDNQPQHF. The CDR3 coding sequence is TGTGCCAGCACAGACAGGGATAATCAGCCCCAGCATTTT. Full variable domain (outside the CDR3, taken from reference TRBV19 and TRBJ1-5): DGGITQSPKYLFRKEGQNVTLSCEQNLNHDAMYWYRQDPGQGLRLIYYSQIVNDFQKGDIAEGYSVSREKKESFPLTVTSAQKNPTAFYLCASTDRDNQPQHFGDGTRLSIL.

The rearrangement joins TRBV4-1 to TRBJ2-5; 10 bases fit TRBD2. The CDR3 has 17 residues. Germline assignment: CDR1 MGHRA and CDR2 YSYEKL. The trim removed 1 base at V and 5 bases at J, leaving 10 bases unmatched. In nucleotides, the CDR3 is TGCGCCAGCAGCCAAGTAATCACTAGCGGGGCCCGGGAGACCCAGTACTTC. It is translated as CASSQVITSGARETQYF.